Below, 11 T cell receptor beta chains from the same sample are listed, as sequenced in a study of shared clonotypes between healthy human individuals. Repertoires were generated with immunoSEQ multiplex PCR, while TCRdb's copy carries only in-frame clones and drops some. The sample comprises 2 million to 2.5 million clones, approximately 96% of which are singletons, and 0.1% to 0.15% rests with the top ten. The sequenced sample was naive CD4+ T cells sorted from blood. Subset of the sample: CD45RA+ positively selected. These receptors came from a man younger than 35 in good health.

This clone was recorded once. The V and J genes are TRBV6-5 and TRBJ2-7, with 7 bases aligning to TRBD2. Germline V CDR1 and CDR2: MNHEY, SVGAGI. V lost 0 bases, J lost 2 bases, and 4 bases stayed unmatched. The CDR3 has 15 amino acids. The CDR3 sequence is CASSYSYGRTYEQYF. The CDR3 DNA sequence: TGTGCCAGCAGTTACTCGTACGGGAGGACCTACGAGCAGTACTTC.

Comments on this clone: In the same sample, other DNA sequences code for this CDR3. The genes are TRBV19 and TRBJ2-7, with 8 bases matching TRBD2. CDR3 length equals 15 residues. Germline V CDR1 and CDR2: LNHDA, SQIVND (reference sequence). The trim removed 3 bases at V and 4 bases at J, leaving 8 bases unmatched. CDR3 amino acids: CASSITSGGPYEQYF. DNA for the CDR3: TGTGCCAGTAGTATTACCAGCGGGGGTCCTTACGAGCAGTACTTC.

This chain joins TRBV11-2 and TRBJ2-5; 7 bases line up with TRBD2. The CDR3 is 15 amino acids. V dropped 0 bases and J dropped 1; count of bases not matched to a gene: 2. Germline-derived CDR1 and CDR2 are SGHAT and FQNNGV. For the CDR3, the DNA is TGTGCCAGCAGCTTAGATGGACTAGTCCAAGAGACCCAGTACTTC. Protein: CASSLDGLVQETQYF. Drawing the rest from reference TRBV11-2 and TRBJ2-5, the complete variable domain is EAGVAQSPRYKIIEKRQSVAFWCNPISGHATLYWYQQILGQGPKLLIQFQNNGVVDDSQLPKDRFSAERLKGVDSTLKIQPAKLEDSAVYLCASSLDGLVQETQYFGPGTRLLVL.

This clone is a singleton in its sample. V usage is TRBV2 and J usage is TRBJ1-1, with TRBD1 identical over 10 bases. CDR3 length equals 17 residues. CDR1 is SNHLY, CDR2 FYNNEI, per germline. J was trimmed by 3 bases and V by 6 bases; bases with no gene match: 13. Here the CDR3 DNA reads TGTGCCAGCAGGGCTCTCTCCGGGACAGGGGAGTACACTGAAGCTTTCTTT. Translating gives CASRALSGTGEYTEAFF.

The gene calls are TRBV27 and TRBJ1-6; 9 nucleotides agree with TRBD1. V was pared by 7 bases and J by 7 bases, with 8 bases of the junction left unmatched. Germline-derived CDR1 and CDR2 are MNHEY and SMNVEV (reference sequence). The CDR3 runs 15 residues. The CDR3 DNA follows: TGTGCCAGCAAAACACAGGGGGCGGTAAATTCACCCCTCCACTTT. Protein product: CASKTQGAVNSPLHF.

Here the CDR3 DNA reads TGTGCCAGCCACCGCGGACCTAATGAAAAACTGTTTTTT. Its translation is CASHRGPNEKLFF. The chain has TRBV6-5 and TRBJ1-4; D unresolved. The CDR3 is 13 residues long. Germline CDR1 reads MNHEY; CDR2 reads SVGAGI. V lost 8 bases, J lost 3 bases, and 10 bases lay in between.

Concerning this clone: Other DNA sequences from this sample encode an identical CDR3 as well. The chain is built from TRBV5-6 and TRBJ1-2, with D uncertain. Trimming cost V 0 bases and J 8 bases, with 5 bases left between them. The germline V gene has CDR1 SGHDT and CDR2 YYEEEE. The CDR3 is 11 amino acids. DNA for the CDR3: TGTGCCAGCAGCTTGGGTGGGGGCTACACCTTC. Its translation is CASSLGGGYTF.

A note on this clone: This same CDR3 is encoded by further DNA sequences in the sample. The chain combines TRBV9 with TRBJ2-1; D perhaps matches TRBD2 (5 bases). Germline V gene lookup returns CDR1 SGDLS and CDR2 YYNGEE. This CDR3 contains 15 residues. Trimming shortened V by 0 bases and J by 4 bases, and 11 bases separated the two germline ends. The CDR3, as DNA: TGTGCCAGCAGCGTAGGGGGAGCATCTTACAATGAGCAGTTCTTC. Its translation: CASSVGGASYNEQFF.

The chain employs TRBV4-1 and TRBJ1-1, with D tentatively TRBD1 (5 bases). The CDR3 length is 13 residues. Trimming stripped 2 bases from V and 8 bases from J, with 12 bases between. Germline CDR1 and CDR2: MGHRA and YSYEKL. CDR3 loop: CASSQRGGTEAFF. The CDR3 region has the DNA TGCGCCAGCAGCCAACGGGGGGGTACCGAAGCTTTCTTT.

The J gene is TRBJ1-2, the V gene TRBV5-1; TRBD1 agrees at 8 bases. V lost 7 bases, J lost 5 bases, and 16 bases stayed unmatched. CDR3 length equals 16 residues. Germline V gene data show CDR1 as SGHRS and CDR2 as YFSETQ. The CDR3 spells CASGRTGTHSTYGYTF. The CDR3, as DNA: TGCGCCAGCGGAAGGACAGGGACTCATTCAACTTATGGCTACACCTTC.

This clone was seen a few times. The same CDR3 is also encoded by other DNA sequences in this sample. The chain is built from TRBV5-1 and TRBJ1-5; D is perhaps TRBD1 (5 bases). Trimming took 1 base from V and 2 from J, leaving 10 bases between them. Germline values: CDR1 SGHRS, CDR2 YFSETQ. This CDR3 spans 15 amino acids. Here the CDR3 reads CASSLYGDGNQPQHF. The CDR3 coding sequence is TGCGCCAGCAGCTTGTACGGGGACGGCAATCAGCCCCAGCATTTT.